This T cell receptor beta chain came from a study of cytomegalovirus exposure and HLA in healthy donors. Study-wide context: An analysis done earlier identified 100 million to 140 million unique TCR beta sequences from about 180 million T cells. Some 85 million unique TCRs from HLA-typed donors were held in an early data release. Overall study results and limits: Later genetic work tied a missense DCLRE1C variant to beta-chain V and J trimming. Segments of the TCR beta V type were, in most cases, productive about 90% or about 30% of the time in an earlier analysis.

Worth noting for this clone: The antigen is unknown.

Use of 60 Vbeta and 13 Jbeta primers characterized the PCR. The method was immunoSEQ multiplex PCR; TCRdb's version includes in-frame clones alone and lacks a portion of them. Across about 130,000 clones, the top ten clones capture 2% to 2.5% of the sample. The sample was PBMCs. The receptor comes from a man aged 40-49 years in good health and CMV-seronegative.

CDR3 sequence: CASHGGGGNEKLFF. DNA for the CDR3: TGTGCCAGCCATGGCGGGGGTGGTAATGAAAAACTGTTTTTT. The rearrangement links TRBV19 to TRBJ1-4; TRBD1 might be the D (5 bases). Trimming removed 9 bases from V and 4 bases from J, with 15 bases in between. CDR3 length equals 14 residues. CDR1 and CDR2 from the germline V gene are LNHDA and SQIVND (reference sequence).